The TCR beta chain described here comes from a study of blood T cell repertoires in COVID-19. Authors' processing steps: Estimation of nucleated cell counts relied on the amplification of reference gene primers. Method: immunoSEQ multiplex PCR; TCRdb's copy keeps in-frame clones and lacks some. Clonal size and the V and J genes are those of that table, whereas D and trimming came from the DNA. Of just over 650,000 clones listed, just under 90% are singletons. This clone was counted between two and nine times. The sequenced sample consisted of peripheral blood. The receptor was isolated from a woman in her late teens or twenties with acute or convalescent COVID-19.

The CDR3 spells CASSLDRNFNSPLHF. As DNA, the CDR3 is TGCGCCAGCAGCTTGGACAGAAACTTCAATTCACCCCTCCACTTT. The chain couples TRBV5-1 to TRBJ1-6; D not resolved. CDR3 length equals 15 residues. V dropped 0 bases and J dropped 7 bases, with 11 bases sitting between them. Per germline, CDR1 SGHRS and CDR2 YFSETQ. Full variable domain (outside the CDR3, taken from reference TRBV5-1 and TRBJ1-6): KAGVTQTPRYLIKTRGQQVTLSCSPISGHRSVSWYQQTPGQGLQFLFEYFSETQRNKGNFPGRFSGRQFSNSRSEMNVSTLELGDSALYLCASSLDRNFNSPLHFGNGTRLTVT.